This T cell receptor (beta chain) was captured by sequencing in a study of T cells in Graves' hyperthyroidism and ophthalmopathy. Study-wide background: At initial diagnosis, before any treatment had begun, peripheral blood was obtained.

Amplification of TCR beta CDR3 regions was performed using RNA transcripts as template. RT-PCR in the first round (using the HTBI primer set) targeted the TCR CDR3. TCRdb analysed the multiplex PCR reads with MiXCR anew, one entry per CDR3 protein. In the table there are a few hundred thousand distinct CDR3 sequences, roughly 16% of which are singletons. In this sample, this clonotype turned up a few times. Its antigen is still unknown. The germline CDR1 and CDR2 sequences are MNHNS and SASEGT. The CDR3 length is 15 residues. The V end was cut by 7 bases, the J end by 3 bases, with 16 bases between. Study-wide results and limits: Ophthalmopathy was told apart from stable hyperthyroidism by a 13 V-J model. Blood shared most expanded thyroid clonotypes above 0.001.

The sequencing sample was made of blood. The gene calls are TRBV6-1 and TRBJ1-5; a possible D gene is TRBD1 (6 bases). This TCR came from a woman aged 40 to 50 with Graves' ophthalmopathy. CDR3 sequence: CASTEGGWNNQPQHF. The CDR3 nucleotides are TGTGCCAGCACCGAGGGGGGGTGGAACAATCAGCCCCAGCATTTT.